This T cell receptor beta chain emerged from a study of T cells in Graves' hyperthyroidism and ophthalmopathy. Whole-study findings and limits: Most thyroid clonotypes expanded above 0.001 appeared in blood too.

The TCR beta CDR3 regions underwent amplification using RNA transcripts as the source. With the HTBI primer set, the TCR CDR3 went through a first round of RT-PCR. TCRdb re-called the multiplex PCR reads through MiXCR, storing one row per CDR3 protein. Of hundreds of thousands of distinct CDR3 sequences in the sample, roughly 14% were seen once. The table lists this clonotype with many counts. The antigen remains unidentified. Orbital computed tomography, thyroid ultrasound, serum thyroxine and TRAb, and clinical symptoms together informed the diagnoses. Sequencing was performed on blood. The sequence was collected from a woman aged 40 to 49 with Graves' ophthalmopathy.

CDR3 in DNA: TGTGCCAGCAGCCAGCTTATTGGGTACGAGCAGTACTTC. Encoded protein: CASSQLIGYEQYF. The V call is TRBV6-5, the J call TRBJ2-7; D unclear. The germline V and J ends were trimmed by 6 bases and 4 bases, with 13 bases remaining between them. The germline V gene has CDR1 MNHEY and CDR2 SVGAGI. The CDR3 covers 13 residues.